A single sample gave rise to the 9 T cell receptor beta chains below, sequenced in a study of blood T cell repertoires in COVID-19. Repertoires were generated with immunoSEQ multiplex PCR, while TCRdb's copy carries only in-frame clones and drops some. The sample includes more than 300,000 clones, around 89% of them seen just once. The sample consisted of peripheral blood. The receptors come from a middle-aged woman with COVID-19, enrolled during active disease.

This sequence joins TRBV13 and TRBJ2-7, with D unclear. The CDR3 is 13 residues long. Deletions cut 0 bases from V and 4 bases from J, with 7 bases between. Germline CDR1 and CDR2: PRHDT and FYEKMQ (reference sequence). CDR3 nucleotides: TGTGCCAGCAGCTTAGGGGCTCCATACGAGCAGTACTTC. Residues: CASSLGAPYEQYF.

This clone was found once. The rearrangement uses TRBV29-1 and TRBJ1-1, with 7 bases that match TRBD1. The germline V gene encodes CDR1 SQVTM and CDR2 ANQGSEA. The CDR3 extends over 13 amino acids. J lost 1 base, V lost 7 bases, and 6 bases had no gene match. CDR3 sequence: CSAGGQPNTEAFF. The CDR3 coding sequence is TGCAGCGCCGGGGGACAGCCGAACACTGAAGCTTTCTTT. The entire variable domain, with the rest obtained from reference TRBV29-1 and TRBJ1-1, is as follows: SAVISQKPSRDICQRGTSLTIQCQVDSQVTMMFWYRQQPGQSLTLIATANQGSEATYESGFVIDKFPISRPNLTFSTLTVSNMSPEDSSIYLCSAGGQPNTEAFFGQGTRLTVV.

The V gene is TRBV11-1, the J gene TRBJ2-3; D not certain. V lost 1 base, J lost 0 bases, and 8 bases lay in between. Germline lookup yields CDR1 SGHAT and CDR2 FQDESV (reference sequence). This CDR3 is built from 15 residues. The CDR3 coding sequence is TGTGCCAGCAGCTTAGTGCATACTAGCACAGATACGCAGTATTTT. Amino acids: CASSLVHTSTDTQYF.

This clone showed up just once. The chain carries TRBV2 and TRBJ2-3, with TRBD1 identical over 8 bases. CDR1 SNHLY and CDR2 FYNNEI come from the germline V gene. The CDR3 covers 16 residues. Trimming cost V 6 bases and J 2 bases; bases outside gene matches: 10. DNA of the CDR3: TGTGCCAGCAGCGTTCCCGGGACAGGCTACACAGATACGCAGTATTTT. This gives the protein CASSVPGTGYTDTQYF.

The chain recombines TRBV30 with TRBJ2-2, with D possibly matching TRBD1 (5 bases). Germline V gives CDR1 GTSNPN, CDR2 SVGIG (reference sequence). CDR3 length: 14 amino acids. V shed 0 bases and J shed 5 bases, with 10 bases lying between them. CDR3 sequence reads: CAWSVLRVTGELFF. CDR3 DNA: TGTGCCTGGAGTGTACTCAGGGTAACCGGGGAGCTGTTTTTT.

This chain links TRBV4-3 with TRBJ1-2; no firm D call. With 0 bases removed from V and 2 bases from J, the gap between germline ends came to 10 bases. Germline V lookup: CDR1 LGHNA, CDR2 YSLEER. The CDR3 totals 15 residues. CDR3 amino acids: CASSQEFAENYGYTF. CDR3 in DNA: TGCGCCAGCAGCCAAGAGTTCGCAGAAAACTATGGCTACACCTTC.

The chain joins TRBV5-1 to TRBJ1-1, with a weak D call TRBD1 (5 bases). This CDR3 has 14 amino acids. CDR1 is SGHRS, CDR2 YFSETQ, per germline. Trimming took off 2 bases at V and 1 base at J, with 9 bases between the two ends. Here the CDR3 DNA reads TGCGCCAGCAGCTTAGACCAGGGGAACACTGAAGCTTTCTTT. Protein: CASSLDQGNTEAFF.

This clone was seen a single time. The rearrangement uses TRBV7-3 and TRBJ1-1; TRBD1 is a possible D gene (5 bases). Per the germline V gene, CDR1 is SGHTA and CDR2 is FQGTGA. The CDR3 is 15 residues long. V lost 5 bases, J lost 11 bases, and 24 bases lay in between. CDR3 loop: CASSPSGLTTGGAFF. The CDR3 DNA follows: TGTGCCAGCAGCCCCTCGGGACTTACTACTGGAGGGGCTTTCTTT.

The V gene is TRBV6-2 or TRBV6-3, the J gene TRBJ1-5; 7 bases match TRBD1. The CDR3 loop spans 14 amino acids. Germline V gene data show CDR1 as MNHEY and CDR2 as SVGEGT. V was pared by 4 bases and J by 3 bases, with 3 bases of the junction left unmatched. CDR3 nucleotides: TGTGCCAGCAGTTGGACAGGTGACAATCAGCCCCAGCATTTT. It specifies CASSWTGDNQPQHF.